Listed below are T cell receptor beta chains from one sample, sequenced in a study of blood T cells in healthy people across ages. TCRdb analysed the 5' RACE reads with MiXCR anew, one entry per CDR3 protein. The data hold about 690,000 distinct CDR3 sequences, with roughly 41% observed a single time. Sequenced sample: blood. All receptors derive from a man at least 80 years old in good health. Each CDR3 is given with its conserved first and last residue. Part of the rows lack a size; the others show once, few, many or a class for expanded clones.

clone_size	j_call	v_call	cdr3_aa
few	TRBJ2-3	TRBV4-3	CASSQDWRQQGAMIDTQYF
.	TRBJ2-7	TRBV28	CASSSRGGSYEQYF
.	TRBJ1-2	TRBV29-1	CSVAQGNHGYTF
.	TRBJ2-3	TRBV5-1	CASSFRGKGTDTQYF
few	TRBJ2-1	TRBV11-3	CASSLEGAGDEQFF
few	TRBJ1-2	TRBV29-1	CSVEDPGVDYGYTF
.	TRBJ2-1	TRBV7-2	CASSLGTSVYNERFF
.	TRBJ2-1	TRBV14	CASSPNRGVTYEQFF
.	.	TRBV10-3	CAISESTAKTYEQYF
once	TRBJ2-1	TRBV11-2	CASSRGGGTNEQFF
many	TRBJ2-3	TRBV7-6	CASSHSPPSTDTQYF
few	TRBJ2-1	TRBV6-2/TRBV6-3	CASSASGTSGDEQFF
.	TRBJ2-2	TRBV20-1	CSAEARGQGANGELFF
few	TRBJ2-7	TRBV7-2	CASSALRLGEQYF
few	TRBJ2-5	TRBV20-1	CSAPRTGWQETQYF
once	TRBJ2-1	TRBV28	CASRWSGRGGYNEQFF
.	TRBJ2-3	TRBV5-1	CASSTSGTATDTQYF
.	TRBJ2-3	TRBV3-1	CASSQTGQPNLGPFSSSTDTQYF
.	TRBJ2-5	TRBV18	CASSPSGLAGEETQYF
few	TRBJ2-7	TRBV4-1	CASSQGGQGNSYEQYF
.	TRBJ1-2	TRBV20-1	CSAPGTGRYGYTF
many	TRBJ1-2	TRBV4-3	CASSQANTRIGGYGYTF
.	TRBJ2-5	TRBV5-6	CASSSEWETQYF
many	TRBJ2-5	TRBV7-2	CASSPGTGAQETQYF
.	TRBJ2-7	TRBV7-9	CASSYLAGSPNEQYF
few	TRBJ2-3	TRBV24-1	CATSESLPGHWDTQYF
few	TRBJ2-3	TRBV4-2	CASSQEPIGGRLAGGQTDTQYF
few	TRBJ2-3	TRBV5-6	CASSPWGEGVAQYF
.	.	TRBV6-5	CASSFSIGAGRHEQYF
few	TRBJ2-5	TRBV6-5	CASSYEAPGTLGTQYF
.	TRBJ2-1	TRBV20-1	CSAPGTQKGYNEQFF
.	TRBJ1-4	TRBV29-1	CSVGKDSSNEKLFF
few	TRBJ2-3	TRBV7-3	CASTPLAGPKDTQYF
.	TRBJ2-3	TRBV7-2	CASSLNYNPSTDTQYF
few	TRBJ2-4	TRBV4-3	CASSQTTSAKNIQYF
many	TRBJ1-2	TRBV5-1	CASSFPDRVDGYTF
once	TRBJ1-6	TRBV7-2	CASSLATAGQGSYNSPLHF
few	TRBJ2-3	TRBV20-1	CSARDSHFDTQYF
.	TRBJ2-7	TRBV7-2	CASSRTGVSYEQYF
.	TRBJ2-7	TRBV25-1	CASLRRELNHEQYF
.	TRBJ2-3	TRBV6-2/TRBV6-3	CASRPPGGTDTQYF
many	TRBJ2-5	TRBV18	CASSKNIEETQYF
.	TRBJ2-2	TRBV3-1	CASSQERGLARGELFF
once	TRBJ2-1	TRBV5-1	CASSFTGTGDHNEQFF
once	TRBJ2-5	TRBV20-1	CSARRRLWETQYF
few	TRBJ2-1	TRBV4-1	CASRQSIVAGPSYNEQFF
.	TRBJ1-1	TRBV7-2	CASSHPGGSEAFF
few	TRBJ2-3	TRBV20-1	CSARGSSGITDTQYF
.	TRBJ2-7	TRBV7-9	CASSSHDRGLSYEQYF
.	TRBJ2-5	TRBV2	CASSVDRGQETQYF
.	.	TRBV7-2	CASSVRTGGGSTYNEQYF
.	.	TRBV9	CASSVGSGWETQFF
.	TRBJ2-5	TRBV6-2/TRBV6-3	CASSLVGGTGTTQETQYF
.	TRBJ2-1	TRBV5-1	CASSLTSLGNEQFF
.	TRBJ2-7	TRBV7-6	CASKVDSSSYEQYF